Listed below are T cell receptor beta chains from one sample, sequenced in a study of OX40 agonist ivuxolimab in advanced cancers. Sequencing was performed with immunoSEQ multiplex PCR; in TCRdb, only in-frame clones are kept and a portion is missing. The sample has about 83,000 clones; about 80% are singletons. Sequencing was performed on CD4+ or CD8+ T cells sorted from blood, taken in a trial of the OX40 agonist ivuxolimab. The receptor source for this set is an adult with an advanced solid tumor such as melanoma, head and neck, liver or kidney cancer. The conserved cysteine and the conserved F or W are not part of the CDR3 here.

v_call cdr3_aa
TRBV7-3 ASSPPGQETQY
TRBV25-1 ASSADSTYEQY
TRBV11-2 ASSRISGTYEQY
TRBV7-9 ASRSSYEGGNQPQH
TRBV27 ASRELGTGSNQPQH
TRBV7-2 ASSPSRGTGSSYEQY
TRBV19 ASSIVGTSCNEQF
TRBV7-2 ASSQTGVPGSYNSPLH
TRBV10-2 ASSQYRSNQPQH
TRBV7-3 ASSAGTGAGTLH
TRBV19 ASSIGTGGNTDTQY
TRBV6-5 ATERIPYEQY
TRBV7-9 ASSLPSGNGYT
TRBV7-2 ASSWSFWDEQF
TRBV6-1 ASTRDRYNEQF
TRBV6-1 AISGGRRERYT
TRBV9 ASSARTGTGELF
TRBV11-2 ASSLGTQYNEQF
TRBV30 AWGGGAAGNTIY
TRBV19 ASSIRVGTGAPYNEQF
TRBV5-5 ASSDSLRGGNQPQH
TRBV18 ASSPTGDGYGYT
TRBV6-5 ASSSGGQAETYEQY
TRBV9 ASSPSLAAYNEQF
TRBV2 ASSRKHQNTEAF
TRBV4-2 ASSQDSSGYYEQY
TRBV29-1 SVVLGQLLH
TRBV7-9 ASSWPGAATNEKLF
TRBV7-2 ASSTTGTAYNEQF
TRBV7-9 ASTLHGIHEQY
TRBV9 ASSAGNHYEQY
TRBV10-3 AISDSRGRELF
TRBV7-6 ASSLALRGGKISYEQY
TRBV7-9 ASSLSSGGGNSPLH
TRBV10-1 ASSSRVDQPQH
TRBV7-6 ASSLRDSDTQY
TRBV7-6 ASSLAPLSGNTIY
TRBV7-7 ASSLTGASGVDEQF
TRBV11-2 ASSPTGGPQPQH
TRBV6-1 ASRREGVTGELF
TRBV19 ASSVGTGPYREQF
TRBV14 ASSPTGGSAYEQY
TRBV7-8 ASSFEGQGVYEQF
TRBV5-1 ASSPELGYNEQF
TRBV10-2 ASSEGDRVNEKLF